The 25 T cell receptor beta chains listed next were all sequenced from one sample in a study of T cell responses to AZD1222 COVID-19 vaccine. Clones were sequenced by immunoSEQ multiplex PCR, and TCRdb holds only the in-frame ones, with some missing. The sample includes some 120,000 clones, approximately 84% of them seen just once. This sample comprised peripheral blood, obtained on day 0 of AZD1222 vaccination. The receptors stem from an adult in good health.

The chain has TRBV3-1 (or the pseudogene TRBV3-2) and TRBJ1-3; D not certain. Germline V CDR1 and CDR2: LGHDT, YNNKEL (reference sequence). The CDR3 loop spans 16 amino acids. Trimming left V 1 base short and J 0 bases short, with 10 bases between. The CDR3 DNA reads TGTGCCAGCAGCCAAGGGTCGGGAGGCTCTGGAAACACCATATATTTT. Translating gives CASSQGSGGSGNTIYF.

The chain has TRBV9 and TRBJ2-7; 13 bases align to TRBD2. This CDR3 contains 16 residues. Looked up from germline, CDR1 is SGDLS and CDR2 is YYNGEE. V trimming: 4 bases; J trimming: 3 bases; junction bases outside the gene matches: 7. CDR3 in amino acids: CASSPGGLAGIYEQYF. The CDR3, as DNA: TGTGCCAGCAGCCCCGGGGGACTAGCGGGGATCTACGAGCAGTACTTC.

V gene TRBV18 combines with J gene TRBJ1-6, with D possibly matching TRBD1 (6 bases). CDR1 and CDR2 (germline): KGHSH, LQKENI. The length of the CDR3 is 15 residues. V was cut by 4 bases and J by 6 bases, with 13 bases left in between. In DNA form, the CDR3 reads TGTGCCAGCTCACGCGACAGGAGCTCTAATTCACCCCTCCACTTT. Translating it yields CASSRDRSSNSPLHF.

The V gene is TRBV5-4, the J gene TRBJ2-5; 7 bases fit TRBD2. Germline V CDR1 and CDR2: SGHNT, YYREEE (reference sequence). J was trimmed by 4 bases and V by 4 bases; bases with no gene match: 13. The CDR3 has 16 amino acids. The CDR3 DNA sequence: TGTGCCAGCAGCCCCTTGTCTCCAGCGGGATCAGAGACCCAGTACTTC. This sequence encodes CASSPLSPAGSETQYF.

V usage is TRBV11-3 and J usage is TRBJ2-2, with D perhaps TRBD2 (6 bases). Germline V gene data show CDR1 as SGHNT and CDR2 as YENEEA. V shed 8 bases and J shed 6 bases, with 10 bases lying between them. The CDR3 spans 12 residues. CDR3 sequence: CASGGRSGELFF. The CDR3 coding sequence is TGTGCCAGCGGGGGGAGGTCCGGGGAGCTGTTTTTT.

V gene TRBV5-1 combines with J gene TRBJ2-4; D ambiguous. The germline gives CDR1 SGHRS, CDR2 YFSETQ. This CDR3 has 15 residues. Trimming shortened V by 0 bases and J by 5 bases, and 12 bases separated the two germline ends. The CDR3 DNA is TGCGCCAGCAGCTTGGTTGGAGAGCCCGAAAACATTCAGTACTTC. It encodes CASSLVGEPENIQYF. Looking up the rest from reference TRBV5-1 and TRBJ2-4 gives the full variable domain: KAGVTQTPRYLIKTRGQQVTLSCSPISGHRSVSWYQQTPGQGLQFLFEYFSETQRNKGNFPGRFSGRQFSNSRSEMNVSTLELGDSALYLCASSLVGEPENIQYFGAGTRLSVL.

The chain joins TRBV30 to TRBJ1-5, with unresolved D. The CDR3 covers 15 residues. CDR1 and CDR2 from the germline V gene are GTSNPN and SVGIG (reference sequence). Trimming removed 1 base at V and 0 bases at J, with 10 bases between. The CDR3 DNA sequence: TGTGCCTGGAGTGAGGCAGTTAATAGCAATCAGCCCCAGCATTTT. Translating gives CAWSEAVNSNQPQHF.

The V gene is TRBV29-1, the J gene TRBJ2-1, with 8 bases lining up with TRBD1. The CDR3 contains 13 residues. Germline CDR1 and CDR2: SQVTM and ANQGSEA. V was pared by 2 bases and J by 6 bases, with 3 bases of the junction left unmatched. The DNA for the CDR3 is TGCAGCGTTGAATGGACAGGGACCAATGAGCAGTTCTTC. Translating it yields CSVEWTGTNEQFF.

V and J are TRBV4-1 and TRBJ1-3, with D perhaps TRBD1 (6 bases). CDR1 and CDR2 from the germline V gene are MGHRA and YSYEKL. The V end lost 4 bases, the J end lost 0 bases, and 16 bases lay between the germline ends. The CDR3 contains 17 residues. CDR3 nucleotides: TGCGCCAGCAGCCCTTGGACAGTTAAGAGCTCTGGAAACACCATATATTTT. It is translated as CASSPWTVKSSGNTIYF.

The V call is TRBV30, the J call TRBJ1-3; D remains unclear. The germline V and J ends were trimmed by 0 bases and 1 base, with 10 bases remaining between them. This CDR3 spans 15 amino acids. CDR1 GTSNPN and CDR2 SVGIG come from the germline V gene (reference sequence). The CDR3 loop is CAWSVSAASGNTIYF. The CDR3 DNA reads as TGTGCCTGGAGTGTGTCAGCCGCGTCTGGAAACACCATATATTTT. Based on the CDR3 plus reference TRBV30 and TRBJ1-3, the full variable domain is SQTIHQWPATLVQPVGSPLSLECTVEGTSNPNLYWYRQAAGRGLQLLFYSVGIGQISSEVPQNLSASRPQDRQFILSSKKLLLSDSGFYLCAWSVSAASGNTIYFGEGSWLTVV.

V usage is TRBV3-1 (or the pseudogene TRBV3-2) and J usage is TRBJ2-1; weak D call: TRBD2 (6 bases). With 6 bases removed from V and 7 bases from J, the gap between germline ends came to 13 bases. Germline V CDR1 and CDR2: LGHDT, YNNKEL (reference sequence). The CDR3 has 13 amino acids. CDR3 nucleotide sequence: TGTGCCAGCAGTTTCCGGGAGCCTAATGAGCAGTTCTTC. It specifies CASSFREPNEQFF.

CDR3 nucleotide sequence: TGTGCCAGCAGCCCCGGGAGGGGAGAGCAGCCCCAGCATTTT. Amino acids: CASSPGRGEQPQHF. V is TRBV21-1 and J is TRBJ1-5. TRBV21-1 constitutes a pseudogene. CDR3 length equals 14 residues.

This rearrangement joins TRBV5-1 to TRBJ1-4, with D tentatively TRBD1 (6 bases). The ends were cut back, 0 bases at V and 8 bases at J, with 14 bases in the middle. Germline CDR1 SGHRS, CDR2 YFSETQ. The CDR3 runs to 15 residues. The CDR3 spells CASSLGAGVGEKLFF. The CDR3 region has the DNA TGCGCCAGCAGCTTGGGGGCAGGGGTTGGCGAAAAACTGTTTTTT.

The chain has TRBV6-6 and TRBJ1-6, with D unresolved. This CDR3 is built from 13 residues. The V end was cut by 4 bases, the J end by 9 bases, with 10 bases between. CDR1 and CDR2 (germline): MNHNY, SVGAGI (reference sequence). The CDR3 region is CASSFGERSPLHF. Here the CDR3 DNA reads TGTGCCAGCAGTTTCGGGGAACGTTCACCCCTCCACTTT.

This clone was picked up a small number of times. The chain has TRBV9 and TRBJ1-2, with a possible D match to TRBD1 (6 bases). The germline V gene encodes CDR1 SGDLS and CDR2 YYNGEE. The CDR3 runs 15 residues. V was clipped by 0 bases and J by 4 bases, with 13 bases between them. This CDR3 reads CASSVATGPGYGYTF. Here the CDR3 DNA reads TGTGCCAGCAGCGTAGCCACAGGGCCGGGCTATGGCTACACCTTC.

The chain uses TRBV20-1 and TRBJ2-7; D is possibly TRBD2 (6 bases). Germline CDR1 is DFQATT and CDR2 is SNEGSKA (reference sequence). V was trimmed by 3 bases and J by 2 bases, leaving 14 bases between them. The CDR3 spans 14 residues. DNA for the CDR3: TGCAGTGCTAGTCATGGAGGGCAGACCTACGAGCAGTACTTC. This codes for CSASHGGQTYEQYF.

This chain's CDR3 is CASSAGTGGNTIYF. Here the CDR3 DNA reads TGTGCCAGCAGTGCCGGGACTGGTGGAAACACCATATATTTT. This chain uses TRBV2 with TRBJ1-3; a possible D gene is TRBD1 (5 bases). The CDR3 consists of 14 residues. V lost 4 bases to trimming and J lost 3 bases, with 10 bases between them. In germline, CDR1 is SNHLY, CDR2 FYNNEI.

The chain has TRBV6-5 and TRBJ2-1; 8 positions match TRBD1. Germline lookup yields CDR1 MNHEY and CDR2 SVGAGI. This CDR3 is built from 14 residues. Trimming cost V 2 bases and J 7 bases; bases outside gene matches: 4. The CDR3 coding sequence is TGTGCCAGCAGTTACGGCAGGGACAGGAATGAGCAGTTCTTC. Protein sequence: CASSYGRDRNEQFF.

This sequence joins TRBV10-1 and TRBJ2-3; the match to TRBD1 covers 7 bases. The germline V gene has CDR1 WNHNN and CDR2 SYGVQD (reference sequence). After removal of 6 bases from V and 2 bases from J, the junction contained 5 bases not matched to a gene. The CDR3 length is 14 residues. The DNA for the CDR3 is TGCGCCAGCAGAGCCGGACAGGACACAGATACGCAGTATTTT. Its translation: CASRAGQDTDTQYF.

The rearrangement joins TRBV5-1 to TRBJ2-1, with TRBD1 identical over 8 bases. V lost 1 base and J lost 3; bases outside the gene matches: 6. Germline assignment: CDR1 SGHRS and CDR2 YFSETQ. The CDR3 spans 16 residues. The chain's CDR3 is CASSLMVGTGYNEQFF. In DNA, the CDR3 is TGCGCCAGCAGCTTGATGGTCGGGACAGGCTACAATGAGCAGTTCTTC.

This chain joins TRBV5-5 and TRBJ2-3; 10 bases align to TRBD1. Trimming cost V 9 bases and J 4 bases; bases outside gene matches: 8. There are 14 residues in the CDR3. CDR1 and CDR2 from the germline V gene are SGHKS and YYEKEE (reference sequence). This CDR3 is CATRGQGMADTQYF. CDR3 coding DNA: TGTGCCACCCGGGGACAGGGGATGGCAGATACGCAGTATTTT.

The chain joins TRBV24-1 to TRBJ2-2, with D perhaps matching TRBD1 (7 bases). V was pared by 5 bases and J by 3 bases, with 12 bases between. Germline V CDR1 and CDR2: KGHDR, SFDVKD. The CDR3 is 15 amino acids. CDR3 nucleotides: TGTGCCACCAGTGCCCCCAGGGGGGACACCGGGGAGCTGTTTTTT. Its protein product is CATSAPRGDTGELFF.

The J gene is TRBJ1-2, the V gene TRBV7-2, with D possibly being TRBD1 (5 bases). V dropped 3 bases and J dropped 9 bases, with 20 bases sitting between them. This CDR3 has 15 amino acids. Germline loops: CDR1 SGHTA, CDR2 FQGNSA. The CDR3 loop is CASSLRTGDRGSYTF. The CDR3 DNA is TGTGCCAGCAGCTTGAGGACGGGGGACCGGGGGAGCTACACCTTC.

The genes are TRBV5-1 and TRBJ2-1; D is undetermined. Germline V gene sequence: CDR1 SGHRS, CDR2 YFSETQ. The CDR3 has 13 residues. The V end was cut by 0 bases, the J end by 4 bases, with 5 bases between. The CDR3 loop reads CASSLELYNEQFF. In nucleotides, the CDR3 is TGCGCCAGCAGCTTGGAACTGTACAATGAGCAGTTCTTC.

The rearrangement uses TRBV6-6 and TRBJ1-5; D gene ambiguous. Per germline, CDR1 MNHNY and CDR2 SVGAGI (reference sequence). This CDR3 is built from 14 residues. The germline V and J ends were trimmed by 0 bases and 5 bases, with 8 bases remaining between them. The CDR3 sequence is CASSYSWSDQPQHF. As DNA, the CDR3 is TGTGCCAGCAGTTACTCTTGGAGTGATCAGCCCCAGCATTTT.